Sequencing of this T cell receptor beta chain was carried out in a study of cytomegalovirus exposure and HLA in healthy donors. Overall study findings and caveats: An analysis that came later showed most CMV-associated TCR beta chains appearing HLA-restricted. Solely CMV serostatus was available to characterize immune exposure. A later analysis reportedly identified an Asian-associated ancestry cluster as carrying fewer N-insertions than the roughly 700-donor mean. In a later analysis, V- and J-gene trimming of beta chains associated with a DCLRE1C missense variant, replicated independently.

This clone was seen only a few times. No antigen is known for it. PCR used 60 Vbeta primers and 13 Jbeta primers. Clones were read by immunoSEQ multiplex PCR, and TCRdb kept only the in-frame ones, dropping some. The sample has roughly 120,000 clones, around 78% seen once. The V segment lost 7 bases and the J segment 6 bases; nucleotides outside the gene matches: 7. The germline CDR1 and CDR2 sequences are SGHDT and YYEEEE. CDR3 size: 13 residues. V gene TRBV5-6 combines with J gene TRBJ2-7; TRBD1 agrees at 10 bases. The material sequenced was PBMCs. The TCR sequence derives from a man between 35 and 55 years old in good health and CMV-seronegative. DNA of the CDR3: TGTGCCAGCGGTCGGACAGGGGGTTTCGAGCAGTACTTC. Its protein product is CASGRTGGFEQYF. The full variable domain, completed using reference TRBV5-6 and TRBJ2-7, is DAGVTQSPTHLIKTRGQQVTLRCSPKSGHDTVSWYQQALGQGPQFIFQYYEEEERQRGNFPDRFSGHQFPNYSSELNVNALLLGDSALYLCASGRTGGFEQYFGPGTRLTVT.